The 18 T cell receptor beta chains reported below all come from one sample, sequenced in a study of regulatory T cells in long-lasting Graves disease. The time point here: newly diagnosed GD, antithyroid drugs for less than 3 months. Preparation of the TCR library used RNA extracted from PBMCs. Assembly of TCR beta libraries relied on iRepertoire HTBI primers together with Arm-PCR of CDR3 regions. MiXCR, run by TCRdb on the multiplex PCR reads, gives a single entry per CDR3 protein. The sample has roughly 350,000 distinct CDR3 sequences, over 15% seen once; the top ten hold 30%. The sample was also reused in another study, on T cells in Graves' hyperthyroidism and ophthalmopathy.

This material consisted of peripheral blood mononuclear cells (PBMCs), taken at new diagnosis, from a patient treated with antithyroid drugs. The receptors shown here come from a man between 40 and 49 years old with Graves disease.

This clonotype was recorded at least ten times. V and J are TRBV10-3 and TRBJ2-3; maybe TRBD2 (6 bases). The CDR3 length is 12 residues. Germline loops: CDR1 ENHRY, CDR2 SYGVKD. The V end was cut by 7 bases, the J end by 3 bases, with 8 bases between. CDR3 in amino acids: CAIKAGTDTQYF. The CDR3 DNA follows: TGTGCCATCAAGGCGGGGACAGATACGCAGTATTTT.

At least ten counts were recorded for this clonotype. This chain links TRBV12-5 with TRBJ2-3; TRBD2 is a possible D gene (7 bases). The CDR3 consists of 17 residues. CDR1 and CDR2 (germline): LGHNT, FRNRAP. Trimming removed 0 bases from V and 0 bases from J, with 13 bases in between. In nucleotides, the CDR3 is TGTGCTAGTGGTTTGGTAGGGGGGGGCAGAAGCACAGATACGCAGTATTTT. It encodes CASGLVGGGRSTDTQYF.

The sample holds a few counts of this clonotype. V usage is TRBV7-2 and J usage is TRBJ2-1, with 10 bases lining up with TRBD1. CDR1 SGHTA and CDR2 FQGNSA come from the germline V gene. The V gene end was trimmed by 0 bases and the J gene end by 14 bases; junction bases not matched to a gene: 10. The CDR3 is 15 amino acids. This CDR3 is CASSLAGTGAFIKFF. The CDR3 DNA sequence: TGTGCCAGCAGCTTAGCCGGGACAGGGGCCTTTATCAAGTTCTTC.

J is TRBJ1-4 and V is TRBV28; possibly TRBD1 for D (5 bases). CDR1 is MDHEN and CDR2 is SYDVKM in the germline V gene. Between the trimmed V and J ends, which lost 3 bases and 7 bases, there was a span of 9 bases. The CDR3 has 13 residues. The CDR3 sequence is CASSLGPGEKLFF. The CDR3 bases are TGTGCCAGCAGTTTGGGACCTGGTGAAAAACTGTTTTTT.

This clonotype was seen a few times. The chain recombines TRBV4-3 with TRBJ1-6; tentatively, D is TRBD1 (5 bases). V lost 4 bases and J lost 9, with 16 bases in between. CDR1 and CDR2 from the germline V gene are LGHNA and YSLEER. CDR3 length equals 15 residues. The CDR3 loop is CASSPDSGWSSPLHF. CDR3 DNA: TGCGCCAGCAGCCCAGACTCAGGGTGGAGTTCACCCCTCCACTTT.

The chain joins TRBV3-1 to TRBJ2-7; TRBD2 matches 12 bases. Looked up from germline, CDR1 is LGHDT and CDR2 is YNNKEL (reference sequence). CDR3 length: 15 residues. V was pared by 6 bases and J by 0 bases, with 3 bases of the junction left unmatched. Written as DNA, the CDR3 is TGTGCCAGCAGTCTAGCGGGGGGGTTCTCCTACGAGCAGTACTTC. Protein product: CASSLAGGFSYEQYF.

The chain uses TRBV7-9 and TRBJ1-4; D unresolved. The length of the CDR3 is 13 residues. The germline V and J ends were trimmed by 0 bases and 7 bases, with 6 bases remaining between them. Germline V lookup: CDR1 SEHNR, CDR2 FQNEAQ (reference sequence). The chain's CDR3 is CASSLADPEKLFF. The DNA of the CDR3 is TGTGCCAGCAGCTTAGCGGACCCTGAAAAACTGTTTTTT.

This clonotype has ten or more counts. The rearrangement links TRBV6-1 to TRBJ2-1; no definite D call. This CDR3 comprises 17 residues. CDR1 and CDR2 (germline): MNHNS, SASEGT. Trimming left V 3 bases short and J 13 bases short, with 28 bases between. The CDR3 region is CASSDPPGMVLFADQFF. The CDR3 DNA is TGTGCCAGCAGTGATCCTCCCGGAATGGTCCTCTTCGCCGATCAGTTCTTC.

The chain employs TRBV4-1 and TRBJ2-6; TRBD1 or TRBD2 may be the D gene (6 bases each). The CDR3 has 16 amino acids. Germline lookup yields CDR1 MGHRA and CDR2 YSYEKL. Deletions cut 7 bases from V and 2 bases from J, with 15 bases between. The CDR3 DNA sequence: TGCGCCAGCAATGCCGCCGGGGGCGCTGGGGCCAACGTCCTGACTTTC. This translates into CASNAAGGAGANVLTF.

This clonotype was counted many times. The chain has TRBV27 and TRBJ2-5; 10 bases are shared with TRBD2. The CDR3 runs to 15 residues. The V and J ends lost 1 base and 5 bases, in that order; junction bases with no gene match: 4. Germline CDR1 MNHEY, CDR2 SMNVEV (reference sequence). The DNA for the CDR3 is TGTGCCAGCAGTTTATTCCCTAGCGGGGGTGAGACCCAGTACTTC. It yields the protein CASSLFPSGGETQYF.

This clonotype was observed at least ten times. The chain recombines TRBV5-5 with TRBJ2-3; D remains unclear. The CDR3 consists of 14 residues. Per germline, CDR1 SGHKS and CDR2 YYEKEE (reference sequence). V gave up 1 base and J gave up 2 bases, with 8 bases separating them. CDR3 nucleotides: TGTGCCAGCAGCTTGTTAACCATCACAGATACGCAGTATTTT. It specifies CASSLLTITDTQYF.

This clonotype was observed at least ten times. The genes are TRBV12-5 and TRBJ2-1, with D uncertain. Trimming pared 10 bases from V and 5 bases from J, leaving 12 bases between. This CDR3 has 12 residues. CDR1 and CDR2 (germline): LGHNT, FRNRAP. CDR3 DNA: TGTGCTACCTCCAAGGACCACAATGAGCAGTTCTTC. Its translation: CATSKDHNEQFF.

This clonotype has ten or more counts. This chain joins TRBV6-1 and TRBJ2-7, with 9 bases aligning to TRBD2. Trimming cost V 6 bases and J 4 bases; bases outside gene matches: 10. CDR3 length equals 15 residues. The germline CDR1 and CDR2 sequences are MNHNS and SASEGT. The chain's CDR3 is CASSPEAGGLYEQYF. CDR3 DNA sequence: TGTGCCAGCAGCCCCGAAGCGGGGGGCCTTTACGAGCAGTACTTC.

Ten or more counts support this clonotype. V and J are TRBV18 and TRBJ1-1; 7 nucleotides line up with TRBD1. The length of the CDR3 is 13 residues. CDR1 is KGHSH and CDR2 is LQKENI in the germline V gene. The junction had 3 bases not matched to a gene; V was cut back by 4 bases and J by 4 bases. CDR3 sequence reads: CASSQGAATEAFF. CDR3 in DNA: TGTGCCAGCTCACAGGGGGCGGCCACTGAAGCTTTCTTT.

This clonotype was counted ten times or more. The CDR3 DNA follows: TGTGCCAGCAGTCGGGACAGAGTCTACGAGCAGTACTTC. This translates into CASSRDRVYEQYF. The V call is TRBV6-2 or TRBV6-3, the J call TRBJ2-7; 7 bases match TRBD1. Germline trimming cut 5 bases from V and 3 bases from J; bases unmatched to any gene: 4. The germline gives CDR1 MNHEY, CDR2 SVGEGT. CDR3 size: 13 residues.

For this clonotype: This clone may be a read error of a much larger clone one base away. The rearrangement joins TRBV18 to TRBJ2-5; D ambiguous. Between the trimmed V and J ends, which lost 0 bases and 11 bases, there was a span of 13 bases. The CDR3 covers 13 residues. Germline assignment: CDR1 KGHSH and CDR2 LQKENI. The chain's CDR3 is CASSPPSLDEQYF. CDR3 coding DNA: TGTGCCAGCTCACCACCGTCTTTGGATGAGCAGTACTTC. Variable domain in full (rest from reference TRBV18 and TRBJ2-5): NAGVMQNPRHLVRRRGQEARLRCSPMKGHSHVYWYRQLPEEGLKFMVYLQKENIIDESGMPKERFSAEFPKEGPSILRIQQVVRGDSAAYFCASSPPSLDEQYFGPGTRLLVL.

At least ten counts were recorded for this clonotype. The gene calls are TRBV5-6 and TRBJ1-2; 10 bases line up with TRBD1. CDR3 length: 15 amino acids. V shed 7 bases and J 4 bases; nucleotides not matched to a gene: 10. Germline V gene lookup returns CDR1 SGHDT and CDR2 YYEEEE. CDR3 sequence reads: CASAWDRGRSYGYTF. The CDR3 DNA sequence: TGTGCCAGCGCGTGGGACAGGGGACGTAGCTATGGCTACACCTTC. Complete variable domain (other parts from reference TRBV5-6 and TRBJ1-2): DAGVTQSPTHLIKTRGQQVTLRCSPKSGHDTVSWYQQALGQGPQFIFQYYEEEERQRGNFPDRFSGHQFPNYSSELNVNALLLGDSALYLCASAWDRGRSYGYTFGSGTRLTVV.

This clonotype occurred a few times. This chain connects TRBV5-1 to TRBJ2-2, with D tentatively TRBD2 (6 bases). CDR1 is SGHRS and CDR2 is YFSETQ in the germline V gene. Trimming shortened V by 7 bases and J by 0 bases, and 10 bases separated the two germline ends. This CDR3 contains 14 residues. The CDR3 DNA reads as TGCGCCAGCGCGGGACTGACGAACACCGGGGAGCTGTTTTTT. Protein: CASAGLTNTGELFF.